One TCR beta chain is described in this entry. Its antigen is unknown. Base quality data are lacking; no much larger clone is found one base away. The library was built by means of the immunoSEQ multiplex PCR assay. A mixture of 60 forward primers for TCR Vbeta segments and 13 reverse primers for TCR Jbeta segments was used in the multiplex PCR. Amplification of the CDR3 region of rearranged TCR beta genes was performed with a multiplex PCR assay on genomic DNA. Amplified TCR beta libraries were sequenced as 87-base-pair reads on the Illumina HiSeq System. In the paper's pipeline: A later analysis tallied some 79 million unique TCR beta chains across the 660 or so repertoires, and some 10 million of those chains were shared by two or more donors. To remove PCR and sequencing errors, raw reads were error-corrected and collapsed into unique sequences using a nearest-neighbor algorithm that merged closely related sequences. To assign V, D and J gene segments, CDR3 sequences were aligned to IMGT reference sequences. Each retained sequence needed at least a six-nucleotide match to both a V gene segment and a J gene segment. A rearrangement was called productive if the CDR3 had no stop codons and remained in frame with V and J, and every other rearrangement was called non-productive. Following IMGT convention, CDR3 was defined as the stretch from the second conserved V-encoded cysteine to the conserved J-encoded phenylalanine. The earlier analysis of about 500 of the donors excluded sequences that lacked an unambiguous match to a single V gene segment. In an earlier analysis of several hundred of the donors, a V segment was called functional when productive rearrangements were above 56.7%, and segregating when the standard deviation between donors exceeded 5%. A statistical classification framework was built to diagnose cytomegalovirus status from the catalog of TCR beta chain sequences. In a later analysis, V and J genes were assigned by comparing TCR nucleotide sequences against IMGT/GENE-DB human TR gene sequences. In a later analysis, CDR3 sequences and most-parsimonious VDJ recombination scenarios were assigned using the TCRdist pipeline. A later analysis defined each TCR beta chain by its CDR3 amino acid sequence plus V-gene family, and excluded reads lacking a unique V-gene family. As a way to deal with suspected cross-contamination and a sequencing artifact, a later analysis dropped nearly 600 nucleotide sequences that were highly shared and had low generation probability. In a later analysis, a clonal expansion index was calculated for each public chain from normalized within-repertoire ranks of inferred template counts. In a later analysis, generation probabilities were computed with a VDJ recombination model fitted to out-of-frame rearrangements, and the resulting probabilities were checked against IGoR. In a later analysis, TCR-TCR, TCR-HLA and TCR-CMV co-occurrence was scored with hypergeometric tests, and a repertoire-size bias correction was applied to TCR pairs. A later analysis estimated false discovery rates by permuting HLA or CMV assignments 20 times. In a later analysis, co-occurring TCRs were grouped with DBSCAN, and TCRdist sequence similarity was added when clustering was performed within HLA-allele-positive subsets. Repertoires with fewer than 30,000 or more than 120,000 public chains, plus five repertoires with anomalous nucleotide sharing, were excluded from co-occurrence clustering. What TCRdb holds here is the immuneACCESS table cut down to in-frame rearrangements. Part of the clones is not present; checked against another copy, under half of the missing clones reflect an unresolved V gene, and the others are unexplained. The V and J calls and clone size come from that table; D and trimming were worked out from the DNA. The table for this sample lists 55,000 to 80,000 clones; approximately 74% of them were counted only once. Together, the top ten hold about 20% of the sample.

These data are taken from a study of cytomegalovirus exposure and HLA in healthy donors (dated by TCRdb to between 2016 and 2019). Background on the whole study: In an earlier analysis of several hundred of the donors, 276 Gb of sequence data and 95 million to 130 million unique TCR beta sequences from roughly 200 million T cells were reported. About 300 gigabases of sequencing data and approximately 84 million unique TCR sequences were included in an early release covering 500 to 750 HLA-typed donors. Of the roughly 400 genotyped donors, 81% were placed in the genetic ancestry cluster associated with self-reported Caucasian donors. The aim of the study was to test whether cataloging public T cell receptors could identify signatures of past pathogen exposure. The study profiled the T cell repertoires of around 700 subjects by immunosequencing and related them to cytomegalovirus serostatus. Along with the roughly 610-subject first cohort, a separate validation cohort of over 90 different subjects was used. High-throughput TCR immunosequencing, statistical association of individual TCRs with disease status, and machine learning were combined to predict cytomegalovirus infection status. A later analysis re-examined previously published TCR beta repertoires from 600 to 700 donors and added high-resolution HLA genotyping to investigate patterns of TCR occurrence. The later analysis used no new phenotypic data to find candidate immune exposures, relying instead on TCR beta sequences and their occurrence across donors. In an earlier analysis of 500 to 650 of the donors, high-throughput TCR beta sequencing was used to judge whether each TCR beta V gene segment behaved as functional or pseudogenic. Donor age, sex, ethnicity and CMV serostatus were compiled alongside the repertoire data. Genome-wide SNP genotypes for about 65% of the 666 donors were used in a later genetic analysis, which treated that subset as a discovery cohort. All discovery cohort repertoires had been generated using a single sequencing platform. Both class I and class II loci were covered by HLA typing, at four-digit resolution. Typing coverage varied by locus: roughly 620-640 donors for A, B, C, DRB1 and DQB1; roughly 510 for DQA1; around 610 for DPA1; roughly 450 for DPB1. About 5 DR-DQ haplotypes were handled as single units for association and clustering, since linkage in the cohort was strong. Among about 400 genotyped donors of the cohort, an average of approximately 240,000 unique TCR beta nucleotide sequences was sequenced per donor, of which roughly 17% were non-productive. Study-wide conclusions, independent of this receptor: Most TCR sequences were seen in very few donors, while some public TCRs were found in many individuals. In the study, approximately 150 TCR beta chains were listed as associated with cytomegalovirus. In a later genetic analysis, a missense DCLRE1C variant was associated with V-gene and J-gene trimming of TCR beta chains, and the association was replicated in an independent cohort. A later analysis found that HLA-associated TCR beta chains were more clonally expanded and had lower generation probabilities than equally common non-associated chains. HLA typing was unavailable for some donors at each locus, so association tests used only the typed subset. In this cohort, only TCR beta chains were sequenced, and detectable features were limited by the absence of alpha or paired-chain data. In a later analysis, the rate of TCR association differed among HLA loci, with DRB1 alleles having the most associated TCRs and HLA-C alleles having the fewest. In an earlier analysis of approximately 590 of the donors, most TCR beta V segments appeared in productive rearrangements about 87% or about 30% of the time, broadly matching IMGT annotations. Correlated functional status among segregating V segments might reflect linkage disequilibrium, but an unknown experimental factor could not be ruled out. In a later genetic analysis, fewer N-insertions in productive TCRs were reported among donors in an Asian-associated ancestry cluster than the approximately 710-donor mean. It was suggested by the authors that the approach could potentially be generalized to other disease states and immunological phenotypes. Because the 87-base-pair reads could not distinguish some IMGT-functional V segments, including TRBV6-2 and TRBV6-3, those segments were excluded. A cluster of highly shared sequence variants was judged likely to be a technical artifact of the sequencing pipeline. When HLA alleles, especially DR and DQ, strongly co-occurred, TCR associations were difficult to assign to individual alleles. Because counts were too low, some 16 rarely observed V segments, including chromosome 9 orphons, were excluded from the earlier analysis of under 650 of the donors. A further reported finding was that TCR beta sequences accurately predicted the HLA-A and HLA-B alleles for most subjects in the first cohort. According to a later analysis, most CMV-associated TCR beta chains appeared to be HLA-restricted, and the HLA associations seemed to be driven largely by CMV exposure. CMV serostatus was the only immune exposure information available for the cohort. A few of the identified cytomegalovirus-associated TCR beta chains were confirmed in vitro to be specific for cytomegalovirus antigens. According to a later analysis, parvovirus B19, influenza, CMV and Epstein-Barr virus appeared linked to several top co-occurrence clusters. Roughly uniform sequencing depth across donors was assumed in presence/absence analyses, although this assumption may not hold. Specific HLA alleles were associated with over 15,000 TCR beta sequences at a false discovery rate of 0.05 in a later analysis. In both the original and validation cohorts, the classifier was reported to diagnose cytomegalovirus status with high specificity and sensitivity.

The cohort consisted of some 670 healthy bone marrow donors. All cohort members were sampled while nominally healthy, although unrecorded immune exposures were likely present. The donor tested CMV seropositive, placing the donor among the 250 to 300 seropositive members of the cohort. Each donor provided a peripheral blood sample, and peripheral blood mononuclear cells were used for TCR beta sequencing. The Qiagen DNeasy Blood Extraction Kit was used to extract genomic DNA from the blood cell samples. The CDR3 starts with the cysteine, ends with the phenylalanine, and has 12 residues. CDR3 DNA is the only sequence kept; it has 36 bases, read in frame from the first base.

This sequence was found in a woman in her twenties or thirties in good health and CMV-seropositive. The V and J segments used are TRBV21-1 and TRBJ2-7; the table assigns TRBD2, which was not confirmed against the DNA. TRBV21-1 is a known pseudogene. The specimen sequenced was PBMCs. The nucleotides read TGTGCCAGCAGACTTTCCCCTGCCGAGCAGTACTTC. This encodes CASRLSPAEQYF.